The 27 T cell receptor beta chains listed next were all sequenced from one sample in a study of cytomegalovirus exposure and HLA in healthy donors. Vbeta (60) and Jbeta (13) primers were used in the PCR. Clones were sequenced by immunoSEQ multiplex PCR, and TCRdb holds only the in-frame ones, with some missing. Of roughly 140,000 clones listed, roughly 76% are singletons. Specimen: PBMCs. These receptors came from a human donor in good health.

The chain is built from TRBV19 and TRBJ1-6; TRBD1 aligns across 7 bases. The germline CDR1 and CDR2 sequences are LNHDA and SQIVND (reference sequence). The V and J ends lost 7 bases and 3 bases, in that order; junction bases with no gene match: 9. The CDR3 totals 16 residues. CDR3 sequence: CASIQAGDSYNSPLHF. The CDR3 bases are TGTGCCAGTATCCAAGCGGGGGACAGCTATAATTCACCCCTCCACTTT.

This clone has a handful of counts. This CDR3 is CASSWSPGSGELFF. The CDR3 coding sequence is TGCGCCAGCAGCTGGAGTCCGGGGTCCGGGGAGCTGTTTTTT. This chain connects TRBV5-1 to TRBJ2-2; TRBD2 might be the D (5 bases). The germline V gene encodes CDR1 SGHRS and CDR2 YFSETQ. Trimming removed 3 bases from V and 6 bases from J, with 12 bases in between. The CDR3 length is 14 residues.

J is TRBJ2-1 and V is TRBV11-3, with TRBD2 matching 7 bases. The CDR3 runs 13 residues. J gave up 6 bases and V 5 bases, and 4 bases lay outside the gene matches. CDR1 is SGHNT, CDR2 YENEEA, per germline. CDR3 bases: TGTGCCAGCAGCCGGACTAGAGGCAATGAGCAGTTCTTC. Translation gives CASSRTRGNEQFF. Using reference TRBV11-3 and TRBJ2-1 for the parts outside the CDR3, the full variable domain is EAGVVQSPRYKIIEKKQPVAFWCNPISGHNTLYWYLQNLGQGPELLIRYENEEAVDDSQLPKDRFSAERLKGVDSTLKIQPAELGDSAVYLCASSRTRGNEQFFGPGTRLTVL.

This clone was found once. The J gene is TRBJ2-7, the V gene TRBV5-8; unclear D gene. This CDR3 is built from 13 residues. Germline-derived CDR1 and CDR2 are SGHTS and YDEGEE. Trimming cost V 1 base and J 3 bases, with 8 bases left between them. The CDR3 region is CASSLSYYYEQYF. CDR3 bases: TGTGCCAGCAGCTTGTCCTACTACTACGAGCAGTACTTC.

The gene calls are TRBV28 and TRBJ2-1; D possibly corresponds to TRBD2 (6 bases). The length of the CDR3 is 16 residues. The germline CDR1 and CDR2 sequences are MDHEN and SYDVKM. The V gene lost 5 bases and the J gene lost 0 bases, with 14 bases spanning the gap. This CDR3 is CASSGTATFSYNEQFF. In DNA, the CDR3 is TGTGCCAGCAGTGGGACTGCCACTTTCTCCTACAATGAGCAGTTCTTC. Supplemented by reference TRBV28 and TRBJ2-1, the full variable domain reads DVKVTQSSRYLVKRTGEKVFLECVQDMDHENMFWYRQDPGLGLRLIYFSYDVKMKEKGDIPEGYSVSREKKERFSLILESASTNQTSMYLCASSGTATFSYNEQFFGPGTRLTVL.

J is TRBJ2-3 and V is TRBV12-5; D is ambiguous. The V end lost 0 bases, the J end lost 0 bases, and 10 bases lay between the germline ends. The length of the CDR3 is 16 residues. Per germline, CDR1 LGHNT and CDR2 FRNRAP. This CDR3 reads CASGLVLAASTDTQYF. DNA of the CDR3: TGTGCTAGTGGTTTGGTACTCGCGGCTAGCACAGATACGCAGTATTTT.

V gene TRBV5-1 combines with J gene TRBJ1-2; D gene ambiguous. The ends were cut back, 5 bases at V and 2 bases at J, with 7 bases in the middle. The CDR3 is made up of 12 amino acids. The germline CDR1 and CDR2 sequences are SGHRS and YFSETQ. CDR3 residues: CASSISNYGYTF. CDR3 in DNA: TGCGCCAGCAGTATATCCAACTATGGCTACACCTTC.

This chain uses TRBV5-1 with TRBJ2-1, with TRBD1 matching over 7 bases. V lost 2 bases and J lost 6; bases outside the gene matches: 5. Germline loops: CDR1 SGHRS, CDR2 YFSETQ. The CDR3 length is 14 residues. CDR3 sequence (DNA): TGCGCCAGCAGCTTAATGGCAGGGGGCAATGAGCAGTTCTTC. It codes for CASSLMAGGNEQFF. Based on the CDR3 plus reference TRBV5-1 and TRBJ2-1, the full variable domain is KAGVTQTPRYLIKTRGQQVTLSCSPISGHRSVSWYQQTPGQGLQFLFEYFSETQRNKGNFPGRFSGRQFSNSRSEMNVSTLELGDSALYLCASSLMAGGNEQFFGPGTRLTVL.

This chain connects TRBV2 to TRBJ2-3; TRBD1 agrees at 8 bases. V lost 4 bases, J lost 1 base, and 4 bases stayed unmatched. Looked up from germline, CDR1 is SNHLY and CDR2 is FYNNEI. The CDR3 has 15 residues. CDR3 residues: CASSAGQDRTDTQYF. The CDR3 DNA is TGTGCCAGCAGTGCGGGACAGGACCGCACAGATACGCAGTATTTT.

The chain combines TRBV6-1 with TRBJ1-1, with 7 bases aligning to TRBD1. CDR3 length equals 14 residues. CDR1 MNHNS and CDR2 SASEGT come from the germline V gene. Unmatched junction bases numbered 7, after V lost 4 bases and J lost 5 bases. CDR3 residues: CASSAGGVGTEAFF. As DNA, the CDR3 is TGTGCCAGCAGTGCAGGGGGAGTTGGGACTGAAGCTTTCTTT.

The V call is TRBV5-6, the J call TRBJ2-5; 13 bases are a match to TRBD2. V gave up 0 bases and J gave up 4 bases; unmatched junction bases: 3. In germline, CDR1 is SGHDT, CDR2 YYEEEE. The CDR3 is 16 residues long. The CDR3 sequence is CASSLVTSGRLETQYF. The CDR3 region has the DNA TGTGCCAGCAGCTTGGTGACTAGCGGGAGGTTAGAGACCCAGTACTTC.

The rearrangement links TRBV18 to TRBJ2-5; 11 bases are a match to TRBD2. V lost 3 bases to trimming and J lost 2 bases; unmatched junction nucleotides: 5. CDR1 and CDR2 (germline): KGHSH, LQKENI. The CDR3 loop spans 16 amino acids. The CDR3 spells CASSPTSGREQETQYF. The CDR3 region has the DNA TGTGCCAGCTCACCTACTAGCGGGAGAGAACAAGAGACCCAGTACTTC.

This clone was seen only once. The J gene is TRBJ2-3, the V gene TRBV6-5; no clear D. Germline V gene lookup returns CDR1 MNHEY and CDR2 SVGAGI. CDR3 size: 13 residues. V lost 6 bases and J 1 base, leaving 8 bases between the germline ends. As DNA, the CDR3 is TGTGCCAGCAGACAGACACGCACAGATACGCAGTATTTT. Its protein product is CASRQTRTDTQYF.

The table lists this clone with a few counts. This chain uses TRBV7-8 with TRBJ2-3; 9 nucleotides agree with TRBD1. V shed 2 bases and J 1 base; nucleotides not matched to a gene: 7. This CDR3 spans 17 amino acids. Per the germline V gene, CDR1 is SGHVS and CDR2 is FQNEAQ. The CDR3 DNA reads TGTGCCAGCAGCTTAAGTATGGACAGGGGTGGCACAGATACGCAGTATTTT. It encodes CASSLSMDRGGTDTQYF. Combining the CDR3 with reference TRBV7-8 and TRBJ2-3 gives the whole variable domain GAGVSQSPRYKVAKRGQDVALRCDPISGHVSLFWYQQALGQGPEFLTYFQNEAQLDKSGLPSDRFFAERPEGSVSTLKIQRTQQEDSAVYLCASSLSMDRGGTDTQYFGPGTRLTVL.

This clone was detected a few times. The V and J genes are TRBV30 and TRBJ2-7, with 7 positions matching TRBD2. In germline, CDR1 is GTSNPN, CDR2 SVGIG (reference sequence). The CDR3 runs 12 residues. J gave up 4 bases and V 4 bases, and 4 bases lay outside the gene matches. The CDR3 nucleotides are TGTGCCTGGAAGGCGGGAGCGTACGAGCAGTACTTC. The encoded protein is CAWKAGAYEQYF. Complete variable domain (other parts from reference TRBV30 and TRBJ2-7): SQTIHQWPATLVQPVGSPLSLECTVEGTSNPNLYWYRQAAGRGLQLLFYSVGIGQISSEVPQNLSASRPQDRQFILSSKKLLLSDSGFYLCAWKAGAYEQYFGPGTRLTVT.

Concerning this clone itself: At one of its ends the junction is not consistent with the germline gene, which may arise from a read error. The gene calls are TRBV5-5 and TRBJ1-2, with 7 bases identical to TRBD1. Per germline, CDR1 SGHKS and CDR2 YYEKEE (reference sequence). The CDR3 runs to 14 residues. The CDR3 sequence: CASSSPGQNFGYTF. The CDR3 DNA is TGTGCCAGCAGCTCGCCGGGACAGAACTTTGGCTACACCTTC.

The chain couples TRBV5-5 to TRBJ2-7, with D tentatively TRBD2 (6 bases). Trimming removed 4 bases from V and 7 bases from J, with 12 bases in between. There are 12 residues in the CDR3. Germline V gives CDR1 SGHKS, CDR2 YYEKEE (reference sequence). CDR3: CASSLMGREQYF. CDR3 in DNA: TGTGCCAGCAGCCTTATGGGGAGGGAGCAGTACTTC.

The chain couples TRBV11-3 to TRBJ2-3; D might be TRBD2 (5 bases). Trimming stripped 5 bases from V and 1 base from J, with 7 bases between. Germline lookup yields CDR1 SGHNT and CDR2 YENEEA. This CDR3 spans 13 amino acids. The chain's CDR3 is CASSDYRTDTQYF. CDR3 nucleotides: TGTGCCAGCAGCGACTATCGCACAGATACGCAGTATTTT.

The chain joins TRBV2 to TRBJ1-4; TRBD1 agrees at 10 bases. The CDR3 has 15 amino acids. Per germline, CDR1 SNHLY and CDR2 FYNNEI. V dropped 8 bases and J dropped 4; count of bases not matched to a gene: 7. CDR3 bases: TGTGCCAGCTACGGACAGGGGGGTTTTAATGAAAAACTGTTTTTT. Translating gives CASYGQGGFNEKLFF.

The chain employs TRBV5-1 and TRBJ2-2, with TRBD2 matching 7 bases. CDR1 is SGHRS and CDR2 is YFSETQ in the germline V gene. The CDR3 sequence is 15 residues long. V shed 3 bases and J 4 bases; nucleotides not matched to a gene: 6. The CDR3, as DNA: TGCGCCAGCAGCTCCGGGACTACCTCCACCGGGGAGCTGTTTTTT. The encoded protein is CASSSGTTSTGELFF.

V usage is TRBV28 and J usage is TRBJ1-3; D gene unclear. V lost 7 bases, J lost 2 bases, and 12 bases lay in between. Germline V gene data show CDR1 as MDHEN and CDR2 as SYDVKM. CDR3 length: 14 amino acids. The chain's CDR3 is CASTQTGTGNTIYF. Written as DNA, the CDR3 is TGTGCCAGCACCCAGACTGGAACTGGAAACACCATATATTTT.

The V gene is TRBV5-6, the J gene TRBJ2-7; no definite D call. Germline-derived CDR1 and CDR2 are SGHDT and YYEEEE. This CDR3 spans 12 amino acids. V dropped 1 base and J dropped 2 bases, with 4 bases sitting between them. The CDR3 bases are TGTGCCAGCAGCTTGTTCACCTACGAGCAGTACTTC. Residues: CASSLFTYEQYF.

The chain combines TRBV11-3 with TRBJ1-1, with 7 bases matching TRBD1. From germline, CDR1 is SGHNT and CDR2 YENEEA. With V trimmed by 1 base and J by 4 bases, 0 bases remained unmatched. The CDR3 consists of 13 residues. The CDR3 bases are TGTGCCAGCAGCTTAGGACAGGGCACTGAAGCTTTCTTT. This codes for CASSLGQGTEAFF.

On this clone: It is unclear where the CDR3 begins or ends on the DNA, so no DNA is shown, and the CDR3 is as TCRdb lists it. V and J are TRBV21-1 and TRBJ2-7; the table's D gene call, TRBD1, was not cross checked with the DNA. TRBV21-1 is classified as a pseudogene. The CDR3 spans 16 residues, counting both ends. The CDR3 loop reads CASSFGLGTPFYEQYF.

This chain connects TRBV30 to TRBJ2-3, with TRBD1 as a possible D gene (5 bases). CDR1 GTSNPN and CDR2 SVGIG come from the germline V gene (reference sequence). The CDR3 sequence is 15 residues long. V was shortened by 4 bases and J by 1 base, with 15 bases between the two germline ends. The DNA for the CDR3 is TGTGCCTGGAAGGGGCGCCGGTGGGGCACAGATACGCAGTATTTT. It is translated as CAWKGRRWGTDTQYF.

The chain recombines TRBV5-6 with TRBJ2-3, with TRBD2 as a possible D gene (6 bases). Germline CDR1 and CDR2: SGHDT and YYEEEE. The CDR3 loop spans 12 amino acids. V was cut by 4 bases and J by 7 bases, with 10 bases left in between. The DNA of the CDR3 is TGTGCCAGCAGCGATAGCGGATATACGCAGTATTTT. Residues: CASSDSGYTQYF. Full variable domain (outside the CDR3, taken from reference TRBV5-6 and TRBJ2-3): DAGVTQSPTHLIKTRGQQVTLRCSPKSGHDTVSWYQQALGQGPQFIFQYYEEEERQRGNFPDRFSGHQFPNYSSELNVNALLLGDSALYLCASSDSGYTQYFGPGTRLTVL.

The CDR3 spells CASNGQGYLPQHF. The CDR3 region has the DNA TGTGCCAGTAACGGACAGGGGTACTTGCCCCAGCATTTT. The V and J genes are TRBV19 and TRBJ1-5; 9 bases are a match to TRBD1. Germline V gives CDR1 LNHDA, CDR2 SQIVND (reference sequence). After removal of 7 bases from V and 9 bases from J, the junction contained 7 bases not matched to a gene. The CDR3 consists of 13 residues.